The entry that follows covers one T cell receptor beta chain sequence. Antigen unknown. This sample stems from a study of T cell clonotyping in hematopoietic cell transplantation. Findings of the study overall: Higher Inverse Simpson Index values in graft donor and pretransplant recipient predicted broader posttransplant TCR diversity. Recipient TCR diversity dropped after transplant; expanded clonotypes rose from day 30 to 180. Few recipient clonotypes overlapped donors; over 95% were de novo at given depth. No sorting was done, leaving CD4 and CD8 contributions mixed.

Repertoires were generated with immunoSEQ multiplex PCR, while TCRdb's copy carries only in-frame clones and drops some. The sample records more than 10,000 clones, 75% to 95% being singletons. The sample taken for sequencing was peripheral blood mononuclear cells. This TCR derives from a man between 25 and 39 years old in good health. Some clones in this sample may be carry-over from other donors' samples.

CDR3 DNA: TGTGCCAGCAGTTCTCCCGGGACTTCTCGTTCCACCGGGGAGCTGTTTTTT. Its translation is CASSSPGTSRSTGELFF. V gene TRBV27 combines with J gene TRBJ2-2, with a weak D call TRBD2 (6 bases). Germline V gives CDR1 MNHEY, CDR2 SMNVEV (reference sequence). V lost 4 bases, J lost 4 bases, and 19 bases lay in between. The CDR3 consists of 17 residues.